This T cell receptor (beta chain) was documented in a study of cytomegalovirus exposure and HLA in healthy donors. Whole-study context: Among the approximately 400 donors who were genotyped, over 70% fell in the genetic ancestry cluster that is associated with self-reported Caucasian donors. Study results and limitations: Generally TCR sequences proved uncommon, though certain public TCRs appeared in numerous donors. In terms of immune exposure information, only CMV serostatus was available. Later findings reportedly placed an Asian-associated ancestry cluster below the roughly 700-donor mean for N-insertions.

The CDR3 contains 13 residues. Germline assignment: CDR1 SGHNT and CDR2 YYREEE (reference sequence). V was pared by 10 bases and J by 9 bases, with 20 bases between. PCR involved 60 Vbeta and 13 Jbeta primers. TCRdb's table, derived via immunoSEQ multiplex PCR, lists solely in-frame clones and lacks some. The sample carries more than 75,000 clones, 85% to 90% recorded once. Comments on this clone: The antigen remains unidentified.

The gene calls are TRBV5-4 and TRBJ2-1, with D unresolved. This TCR came from a man between 18 and 35 years old in good health and CMV-seronegative. The sequencing input was PBMCs. The CDR3 reads CASSPRSDREQFF. The CDR3 region has the DNA TGTGCCTCTTCCCCTAGATCCGACCGTGAGCAGTTCTTC. Together with reference TRBV5-4 and TRBJ2-1, the CDR3 gives the full variable domain: ETGVTQSPTHLIKTRGQQVTLRCSSQSGHNTVSWYQQALGQGPQFIFQYYREEENGRGNFPPRFSGLQFPNYSSELNVNALELDDSALYLCASSPRSDREQFFGPGTRLTVL.